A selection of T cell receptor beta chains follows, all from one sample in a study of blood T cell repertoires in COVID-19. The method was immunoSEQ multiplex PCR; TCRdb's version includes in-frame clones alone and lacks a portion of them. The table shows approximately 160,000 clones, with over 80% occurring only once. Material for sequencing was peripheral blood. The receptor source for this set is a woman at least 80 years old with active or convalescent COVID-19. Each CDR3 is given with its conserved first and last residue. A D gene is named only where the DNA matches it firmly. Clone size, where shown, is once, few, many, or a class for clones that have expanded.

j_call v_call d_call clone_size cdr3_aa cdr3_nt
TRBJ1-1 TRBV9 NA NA CASSAQRSIGGTEAFF TGTGCCAGCAGCGCCCAACGATCCATAGGAGGAACTGAAGCTTTCTTT
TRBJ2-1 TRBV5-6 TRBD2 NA CASVAGGSYNEQFF TGTGCCAGCGTAGCGGGGGGTTCCTACAATGAGCAGTTCTTC
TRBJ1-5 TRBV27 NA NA CASSSSRSGVGGNQPQHF TGTGCCAGCAGTTCCTCGCGCAGCGGGGTAGGTGGGAATCAGCCCCAGCATTTT
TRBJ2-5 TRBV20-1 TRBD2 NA CSAGGLAGRETQYF TGCAGTGCTGGTGGACTAGCGGGGCGAGAGACCCAGTACTTC
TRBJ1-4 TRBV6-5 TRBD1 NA CASGRQGGYEKLFF TGTGCCAGCGGGAGACAGGGGGGCTATGAAAAACTGTTTTTT
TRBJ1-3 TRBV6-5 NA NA CASSRDRGNTIYF TGTGCCAGCAGCCGCGACAGGGGAAACACCATATATTTT
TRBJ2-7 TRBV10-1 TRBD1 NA CASSGETGGTYEQYF TGCGCCAGCAGTGGTGAGACAGGGGGAACCTACGAGCAGTACTTC
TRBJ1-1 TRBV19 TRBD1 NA CASSTNGQGNTEAFF TGTGCCAGTAGTACCAATGGACAGGGAAACACTGAAGCTTTCTTT
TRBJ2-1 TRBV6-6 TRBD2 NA CASIPDGGSYNEQFF TGTGCCAGTATTCCGGACGGGGGGTCGTACAATGAGCAGTTCTTC
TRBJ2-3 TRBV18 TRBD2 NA CASSPPGLSGGGTDTQYF TGTGCCAGCTCACCACCAGGACTGAGCGGGGGGGGAACAGATACGCAGTATTTT
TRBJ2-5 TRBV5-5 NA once CASSLAGGPQETQYF TGTGCCAGCAGCTTGGCCGGGGGGCCTCAAGAGACCCAGTACTTC
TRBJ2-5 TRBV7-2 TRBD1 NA CASSLTGTGGETQYF TGTGCCAGCAGCTTAACCGGGACAGGGGGAGAGACCCAGTACTTC
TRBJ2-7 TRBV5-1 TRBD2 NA CASSYGPPGLAYYEQYF TGCGCCAGCAGCTATGGACCACCGGGACTAGCTTACTACGAGCAGTACTTC
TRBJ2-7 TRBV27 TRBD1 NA CASAGQGSYEQYF TGTGCCAGCGCGGGACAGGGCTCCTACGAGCAGTACTTC
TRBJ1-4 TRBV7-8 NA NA CASSLVRAGEKLFF TGTGCCAGCAGCTTAGTTAGGGCGGGGGAAAAACTGTTTTTT
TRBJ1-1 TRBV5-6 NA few CASSLRGKNTEAFF TGTGCCAGCAGCTTAAGGGGAAAGAACACTGAAGCTTTCTTT
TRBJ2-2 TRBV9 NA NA CASSPQGGTNTGELFF TGTGCCAGCAGCCCCCAAGGGGGTACGAACACCGGGGAGCTGTTTTTT
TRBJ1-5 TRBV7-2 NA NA CASSPQGNGQPQHF TGTGCCAGCAGCCCACAGGGTAACGGTCAGCCCCAGCATTTT
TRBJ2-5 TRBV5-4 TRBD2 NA CASSLEGGGTQETQYF TGTGCCAGCAGCTTGGAAGGCGGGGGTACTCAAGAGACCCAGTACTTC
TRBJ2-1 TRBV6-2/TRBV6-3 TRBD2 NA CASSDPAGGAYNEQFF TGTGCCAGCAGTGATCCCGCGGGGGGGGCCTACAATGAGCAGTTCTTC
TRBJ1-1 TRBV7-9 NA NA CASSTQQVNTEAFF TGTGCCAGCAGCACCCAACAGGTGAACACTGAAGCTTTCTTT
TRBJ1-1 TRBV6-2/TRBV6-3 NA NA CASSYPQTGIAFF TGTGCCAGCAGTTACCCACAAACAGGGATCGCTTTCTTT
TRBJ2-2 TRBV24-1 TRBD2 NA CATSGQGPGGTGELFF TGTGCCACCAGTGGACAAGGACCGGGAGGCACCGGGGAGCTGTTTTTT
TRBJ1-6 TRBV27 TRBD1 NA CASSLGTASYNSPLHF TGTGCCAGCAGTCTCGGGACAGCCTCCTATAATTCACCCCTCCACTTT
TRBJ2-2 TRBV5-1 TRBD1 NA CASSTRTGNTGELFF TGCGCCAGCAGCACGAGGACAGGGAACACCGGGGAGCTGTTTTTT
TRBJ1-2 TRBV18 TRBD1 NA CASSPSSDRGTFTYGYTF TGTGCCAGCTCACCTAGCTCGGACAGGGGAACCTTTACTTATGGCTACACCTTC
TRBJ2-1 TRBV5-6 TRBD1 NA CASSSRTGQGGNEQFF TGTGCCAGCAGCTCTCGAACGGGACAGGGGGGTAATGAGCAGTTCTTC
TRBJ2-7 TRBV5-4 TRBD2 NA CASSSGLAGVYEQYF TGTGCCAGCAGCTCGGGACTAGCGGGGGTGTACGAGCAGTACTTC
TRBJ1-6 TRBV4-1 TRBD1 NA CASSLDRANSPLHF TGCGCCAGCAGCCTGGACAGGGCGAATTCACCCCTCCACTTT
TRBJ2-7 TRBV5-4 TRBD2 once CASSLLAGGEQYF TGTGCCAGCAGCTTACTAGCGGGGGGCGAGCAGTACTTC
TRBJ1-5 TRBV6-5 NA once CASSYGRGISNQPQHF TGTGCCAGCAGTTACGGAAGGGGAATTAGCAATCAGCCCCAGCATTTT
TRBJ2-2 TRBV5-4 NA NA CASSPPTGHTGELFF TGTGCCAGCAGCCCCCCGACAGGTCACACCGGGGAGCTGTTTTTT
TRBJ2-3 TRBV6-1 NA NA CASSEKLGLDTQYF TGTGCCAGCAGTGAAAAACTAGGGTTGGATACGCAGTATTTT
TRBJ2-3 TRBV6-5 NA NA CASSNPGDTQYF TGTGCCAGCAGTAACCCGGGAGATACGCAGTATTTT
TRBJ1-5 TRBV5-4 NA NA CASSPTPGSNQPQHF TGTGCCAGCAGCCCAACTCCCGGGAGCAATCAGCCCCAGCATTTT
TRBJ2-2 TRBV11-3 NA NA CASSLDAAGELFF TGTGCCAGCAGCTTAGATGCAGCCGGGGAGCTGTTTTTT
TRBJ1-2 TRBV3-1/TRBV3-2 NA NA CASSDPVAANYGYTF TGTGCCAGCAGCGACCCCGTAGCGGCTAACTATGGCTACACCTTC
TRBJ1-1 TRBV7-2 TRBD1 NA CASSLTGVTEAFF TGTGCCAGCAGCTTGACAGGGGTGACTGAAGCTTTCTTT
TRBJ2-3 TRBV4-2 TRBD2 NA CASSQPSGGAGTQYF TGTGCCAGCAGCCAGCCTAGCGGGGGGGCCGGGACGCAGTATTTT
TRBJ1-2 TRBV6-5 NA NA CASRQGGGSYGYTF TGTGCCAGCAGGCAAGGGGGGGGCTCCTATGGCTACACCTTC
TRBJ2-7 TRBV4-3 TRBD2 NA CASSQEWNHGGFPYEQYF TGCGCCAGCAGCCAAGAATGGAACCACGGGGGGTTCCCCTACGAGCAGTACTTC
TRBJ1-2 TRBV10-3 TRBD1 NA CAISESSTGYGYTF TGTGCCATCAGTGAGTCGTCGACAGGGTATGGCTACACCTTC
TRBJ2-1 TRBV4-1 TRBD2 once CASSQDGTGGLPYNEQFF TGCGCCAGCAGCCAAGACGGGACGGGGGGTCTCCCCTACAATGAGCAGTTCTTC
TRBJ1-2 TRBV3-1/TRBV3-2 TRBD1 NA CASSLVGQGGGYTF TGTGCCAGCAGCCTCGTAGGACAGGGCGGAGGCTACACCTTC